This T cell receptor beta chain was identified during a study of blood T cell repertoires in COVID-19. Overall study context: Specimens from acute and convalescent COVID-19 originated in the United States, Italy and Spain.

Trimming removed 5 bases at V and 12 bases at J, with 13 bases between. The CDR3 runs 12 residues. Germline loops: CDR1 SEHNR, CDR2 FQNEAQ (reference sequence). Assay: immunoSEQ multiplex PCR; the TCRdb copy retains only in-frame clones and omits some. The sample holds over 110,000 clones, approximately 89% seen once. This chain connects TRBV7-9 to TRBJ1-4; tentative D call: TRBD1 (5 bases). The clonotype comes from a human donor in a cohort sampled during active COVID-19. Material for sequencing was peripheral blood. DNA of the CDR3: TGTGCCAGCAGCCCCACGGGGGTTGAACTGTTTTTT. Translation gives CASSPTGVELFF.